The next 6 T cell receptor beta chains were all read from a single sample in a study of blood T cell repertoires in COVID-19. Some clones are missing from TCRdb's copy, which holds only in-frame ones; the method was immunoSEQ multiplex PCR. The sample yields about 210,000 clones, about 76% seen once. The sequencing input was PBMCs or T cells enriched from blood (not recorded which). These receptors were obtained from a woman between 45 and 65 years old with acute COVID-19.

The V call is TRBV7-2, the J call TRBJ2-7, with 9 bases aligning to TRBD2. Germline V lookup: CDR1 SGHTA, CDR2 FQGNSA. V gave up 8 bases and J gave up 0 bases; unmatched junction bases: 8. This CDR3 has 15 residues. The CDR3 spells CASVQAGGFSYEQYF. CDR3 nucleotide sequence: TGTGCCAGCGTCCAAGCGGGGGGATTCTCCTACGAGCAGTACTTC.

The genes are TRBV11-3 and TRBJ2-1; 8 nucleotides align to TRBD1. The V gene end was trimmed by 5 bases and the J gene end by 4 bases; junction bases not matched to a gene: 4. CDR1 SGHNT and CDR2 YENEEA come from the germline V gene. This CDR3 is 14 amino acids long. CDR3 nucleotides: TGTGCCAGCAGCACCCGACAGGGGTACAATGAGCAGTTCTTC. It codes for CASSTRQGYNEQFF.

This clone appeared a single time. The rearrangement joins TRBV6-1 to TRBJ1-4, with D perhaps matching TRBD1 (5 bases). Germline CDR1 reads MNHNS; CDR2 reads SASEGT. This CDR3 comprises 14 residues. Between the trimmed V and J ends, which lost 3 bases and 11 bases, there was a span of 16 bases. This CDR3 reads CASSDPRVGAKLFF. In nucleotides, the CDR3 is TGTGCCAGCAGTGATCCCAGGGTTGGGGCGAAACTGTTTTTT.

The chain carries TRBV24-1 and TRBJ1-3; TRBD1 is a possible D gene (5 bases). This CDR3 comprises 15 residues. V lost 7 bases and J lost 2, with 14 bases in between. The germline V gene has CDR1 KGHDR and CDR2 SFDVKD. The CDR3 nucleotides are TGTGCCACCAGACCCTCTTGGGGGGCTGGAAACACCATATATTTT. This sequence encodes CATRPSWGAGNTIYF.

The chain couples TRBV5-4 to TRBJ2-1; possible D gene TRBD1, 5 bases. CDR1 is SGHNT, CDR2 YYREEE, per germline (reference sequence). The ends were cut back, 4 bases at V and 2 bases at J, with 13 bases in the middle. The CDR3 contains 15 residues. In nucleotides, the CDR3 is TGTGCCAGCAGCCAGAAGACAGAGACCTACAATGAGCAGTTCTTC. Protein: CASSQKTETYNEQFF.

Here the CDR3 DNA reads TGTGCCAGTAGTCTCGACAGGGCGTATGGCTACACCTTC. It codes for CASSLDRAYGYTF. V gene TRBV19 combines with J gene TRBJ1-2; 7 bases map to TRBD1. The V segment lost 5 bases and the J segment 5 bases; nucleotides outside the gene matches: 5. The CDR3 loop spans 13 amino acids. Germline V gives CDR1 LNHDA, CDR2 SQIVND (reference sequence).